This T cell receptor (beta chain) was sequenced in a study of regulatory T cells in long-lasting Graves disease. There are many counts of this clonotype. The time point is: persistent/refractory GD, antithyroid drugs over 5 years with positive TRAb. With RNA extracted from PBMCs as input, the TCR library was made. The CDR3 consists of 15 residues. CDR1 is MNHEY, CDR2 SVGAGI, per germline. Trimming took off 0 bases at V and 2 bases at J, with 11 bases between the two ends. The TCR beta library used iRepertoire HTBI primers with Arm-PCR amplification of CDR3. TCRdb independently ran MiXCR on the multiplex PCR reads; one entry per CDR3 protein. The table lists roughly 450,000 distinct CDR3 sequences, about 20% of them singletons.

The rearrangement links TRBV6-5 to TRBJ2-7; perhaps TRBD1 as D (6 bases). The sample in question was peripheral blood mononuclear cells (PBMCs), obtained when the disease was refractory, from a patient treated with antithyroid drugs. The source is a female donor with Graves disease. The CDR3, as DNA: TGTGCCAGCAGTTACTCCGACAGGACAACCTACGAGCAGTACTTC. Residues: CASSYSDRTTYEQYF.